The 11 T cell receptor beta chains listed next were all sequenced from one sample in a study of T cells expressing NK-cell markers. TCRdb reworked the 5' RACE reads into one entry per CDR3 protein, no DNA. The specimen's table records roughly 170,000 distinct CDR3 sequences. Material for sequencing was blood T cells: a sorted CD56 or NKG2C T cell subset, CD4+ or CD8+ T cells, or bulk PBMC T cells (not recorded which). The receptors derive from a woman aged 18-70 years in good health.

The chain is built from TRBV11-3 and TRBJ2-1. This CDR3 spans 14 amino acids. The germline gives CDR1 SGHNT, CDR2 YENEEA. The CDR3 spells CASSFGRSYNEQFF.

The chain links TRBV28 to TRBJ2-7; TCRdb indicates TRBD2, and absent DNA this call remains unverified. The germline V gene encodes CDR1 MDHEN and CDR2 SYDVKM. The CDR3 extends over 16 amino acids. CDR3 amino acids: CASSFMREGPSPRQYF. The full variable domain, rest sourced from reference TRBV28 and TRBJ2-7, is DVKVTQSSRYLVKRTGEKVFLECVQDMDHENMFWYRQDPGLGLRLIYFSYDVKMKEKGDIPEGYSVSREKKERFSLILESASTNQTSMYLCASSFMREGPSPRQYFGPGTRLTVT.

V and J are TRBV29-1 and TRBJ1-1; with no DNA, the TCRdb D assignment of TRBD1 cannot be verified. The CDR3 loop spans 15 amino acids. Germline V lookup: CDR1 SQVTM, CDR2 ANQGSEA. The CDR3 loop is CSVDGGLTMNTEAFF.

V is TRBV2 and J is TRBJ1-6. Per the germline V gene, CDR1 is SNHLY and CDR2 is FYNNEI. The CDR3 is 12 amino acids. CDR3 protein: CASSALDSPLHF.

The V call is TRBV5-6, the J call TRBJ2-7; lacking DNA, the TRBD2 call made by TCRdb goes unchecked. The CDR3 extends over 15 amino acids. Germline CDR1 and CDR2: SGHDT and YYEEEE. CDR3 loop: CASSRRLAGNYEQYF.

The CDR3 is CASSAPSGSPGELFF. The J gene is TRBJ2-2, the V gene TRBV12-3 or TRBV12-4; without DNA, the TCRdb call of TRBD2 cannot be checked. CDR3 length: 15 amino acids.

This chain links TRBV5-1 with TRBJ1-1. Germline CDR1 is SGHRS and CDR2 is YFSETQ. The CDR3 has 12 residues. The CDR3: CASSAAGTEAFF. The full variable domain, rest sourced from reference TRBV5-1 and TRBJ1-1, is KAGVTQTPRYLIKTRGQQVTLSCSPISGHRSVSWYQQTPGQGLQFLFEYFSETQRNKGNFPGRFSGRQFSNSRSEMNVSTLELGDSALYLCASSAAGTEAFFGQGTRLTVV.

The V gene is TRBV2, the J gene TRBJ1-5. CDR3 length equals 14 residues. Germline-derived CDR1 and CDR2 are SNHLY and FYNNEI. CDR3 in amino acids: CASGKDGSNQPQHF.

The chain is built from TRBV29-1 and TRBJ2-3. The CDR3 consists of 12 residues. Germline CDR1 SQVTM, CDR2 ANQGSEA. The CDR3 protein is CSANYLTDTQYF.

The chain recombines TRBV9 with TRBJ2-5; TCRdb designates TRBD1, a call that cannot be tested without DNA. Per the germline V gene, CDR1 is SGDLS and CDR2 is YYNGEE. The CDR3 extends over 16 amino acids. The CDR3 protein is CASSVAGGGAAETQYF.

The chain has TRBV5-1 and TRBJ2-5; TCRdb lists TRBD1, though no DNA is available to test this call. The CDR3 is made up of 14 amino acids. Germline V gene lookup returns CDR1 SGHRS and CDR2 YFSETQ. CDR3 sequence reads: CASSSGTHEETQYF.